This T cell receptor beta chain comes out of a study of blood T cell repertoires in COVID-19. Whole-study context: The United States, Italy and Spain supplied acute and convalescent COVID-19 samples. PBMCs, B-cell-depleted T cells, or T cells were the source of the cDNA or gDNA that made up the material.

V shed 4 bases and J shed 9 bases, with 12 bases lying between them. Per germline, CDR1 LNHDA and CDR2 SQIVND (reference sequence). This CDR3 region has 13 residues. Original data processing: Quantification of nucleated cells was approximated via reference gene primer amplification. Only in-frame clones appear in the TCRdb table, and some are missing; sequencing was by immunoSEQ multiplex PCR. V, J and clone size derive from that table, while D and trimming were established from the DNA sequence. The table lists approximately 460,000 clones, about 88% of them singletons. Seattle researchers signed up patients amid active infection and tracked them longitudinally.

This rearrangement joins TRBV19 to TRBJ2-2; D gene unclear. The sequencing sample was made of peripheral blood. This TCR was recovered from a man aged 18 to 29 with COVID-19, enrolled during active disease. CDR3 nucleotides: TGTGCCAGTAGTACGAAGCACTACCGGGAGCTGTTTTTT. The encoded protein is CASSTKHYRELFF.